This T cell receptor (beta chain) derives from a study of CD8 T cells in Susac syndrome. Random hexamers primed reverse transcription of about 0.45 to 1 ug RNA. With immunoSEQ multiplex PCR, TCR beta CDR3 was amplified across 54 Vbeta and 13 Jbeta. TCRdb redid the calling of the immunoSEQ multiplex PCR reads with MiXCR, one entry per CDR3 protein. Counted here are over 150,000 distinct CDR3 sequences, 90% to 96% occurring once; the ten biggest clones make up about 0.12%. TCR beta sequences were obtained from blood CD8+ and CD4+ T cells. Patients with Susac syndrome showed fulfilment of recently defined diagnostic criteria for definite or probable disease. This clonotype occurred once. Source material: CD4+ T cells from PBMCs. The sequence was collected from a human donor with Susac syndrome.

CDR3 region: CAIRQTGNANTGELFF. The CDR3 DNA is TGTGCCATCAGACAGACCGGGAACGCGAACACCGGGGAGCTGTTTTTT. The chain carries TRBV10-3 and TRBJ2-2, with a tentative D call TRBD2 (5 bases). The CDR3 length is 16 residues. Trimming took 6 bases from V and 0 from J, leaving 14 bases between them. Looked up from germline, CDR1 is ENHRY and CDR2 is SYGVKD.